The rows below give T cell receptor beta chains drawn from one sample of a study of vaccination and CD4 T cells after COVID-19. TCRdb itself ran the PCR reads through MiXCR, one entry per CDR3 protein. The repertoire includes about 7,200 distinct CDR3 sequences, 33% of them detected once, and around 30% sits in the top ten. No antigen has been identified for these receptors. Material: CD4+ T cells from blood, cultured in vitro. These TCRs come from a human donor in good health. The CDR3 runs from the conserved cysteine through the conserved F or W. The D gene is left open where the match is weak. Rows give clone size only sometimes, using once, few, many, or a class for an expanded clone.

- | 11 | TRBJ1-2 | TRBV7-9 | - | TGTGCCAGCAGCTTAACGAATGGCTACACCTTC | CASSLTNGYTF
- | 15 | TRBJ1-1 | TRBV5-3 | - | TGTGCCAGAAGCTCGGCCCCCAGACAGAACACTGAAGCTTTCTTT | CARSSAPRQNTEAFF
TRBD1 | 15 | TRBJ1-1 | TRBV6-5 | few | TGTGCCAGCAGTTACCCGGGACAGTATGACACTGAAGCTTTCTTT | CASSYPGQYDTEAFF
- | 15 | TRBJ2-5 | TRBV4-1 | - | TGCGCCAGCAGCCATCCCGGGGGTCCCCAAGAGACCCAGTACTTC | CASSHPGGPQETQYF
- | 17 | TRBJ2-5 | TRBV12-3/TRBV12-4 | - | TGTGCCAGCAGTATCAACCGGGACCCTCATGTCCAAGAGACCCAGTACTTC | CASSINRDPHVQETQYF
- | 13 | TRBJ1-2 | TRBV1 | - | TGCACCAGCAGTCCAGACAAAGGGAATGGCTACACCTTC | CTSSPDKGNGYTF
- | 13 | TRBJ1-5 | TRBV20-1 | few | TGCAGTGCCAAGGGAGGCCTGTATCAGCCCCAGCATTTT | CSAKGGLYQPQHF
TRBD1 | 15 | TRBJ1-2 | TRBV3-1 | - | TGTGCCAGCAGCCAAGCGACAGGGCTTGGTGGTGGCTACACCTTC | CASSQATGLGGGYTF
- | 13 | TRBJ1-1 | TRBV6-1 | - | TGTGCCAGCAGTGATTATATGAACACTGAAGCTTTCTTT | CASSDYMNTEAFF
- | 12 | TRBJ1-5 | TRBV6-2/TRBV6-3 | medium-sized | TGTGCCAGCAGTTATATGGACAGGCCCCAGCATTTT | CASSYMDRPQHF
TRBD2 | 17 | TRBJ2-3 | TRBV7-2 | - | TGTGCCAGCAGCTCAGCCTCCTCTAGCGGGGGGGCGGGGACGCAGTATTTT | CASSSASSSGGAGTQYF
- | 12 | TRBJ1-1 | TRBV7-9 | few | TGTGCCAGCAGCTTAGATGATACTGAAGCTTTCTTT | CASSLDDTEAFF
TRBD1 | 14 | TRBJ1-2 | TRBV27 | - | TGTGCCAGCAGCTCCGACCAAGACAGGGTTGGCTACACCTTC | CASSSDQDRVGYTF
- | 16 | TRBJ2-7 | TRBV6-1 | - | TGTGCCAGCAGTGAAGCCTTGACAGTACCAACCTACGAGCAGTACTTC | CASSEALTVPTYEQYF
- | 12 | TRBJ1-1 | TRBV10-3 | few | TGTGCCATCAGGGTGAAGAACACTGAAGCTTTCTTT | CAIRVKNTEAFF
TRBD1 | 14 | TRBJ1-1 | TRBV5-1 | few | TGCGCCAGCAGCTGGGGACAGGTGGGCACTGAAGCTTTCTTT | CASSWGQVGTEAFF
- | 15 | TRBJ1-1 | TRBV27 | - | TGTGCCAGCATGCCCTGGGGAGTCGGGAACACTGAAGCTTTCTTT | CASMPWGVGNTEAFF
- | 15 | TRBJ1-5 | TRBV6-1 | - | TGTGCCAGCAGTCGACAGACCGATAGCAATCAGCCCCAGCATTTT | CASSRQTDSNQPQHF
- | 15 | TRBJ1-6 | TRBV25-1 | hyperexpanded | TGTGCCAGCAGTGAAGACCAAGCTAGGATTTCACCCCTCCACTTT | CASSEDQARISPLHF
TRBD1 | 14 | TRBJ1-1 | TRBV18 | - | TGTGCCAGCTCACCACAAAGGGGGCAGAGTGAAGCTTTCTTT | CASSPQRGQSEAFF
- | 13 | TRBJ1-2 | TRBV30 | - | TGTGCCTGGAGTGGGGGGTTAAACTATGGCTACACCTTC | CAWSGGLNYGYTF
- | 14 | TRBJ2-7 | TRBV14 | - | TGTGCCAGCAGCTGGACGGAGAGCCTTGGGGAGCAGTACTTC | CASSWTESLGEQYF
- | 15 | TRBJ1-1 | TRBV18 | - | TGTGCCAGCTCACCATCCCCGACGGGAAACACTGAAGCTTTCTTT | CASSPSPTGNTEAFF
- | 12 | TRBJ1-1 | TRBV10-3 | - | TGTGCCATCAGTGACAGGGCAGGAGAAGCTTTCTTT | CAISDRAGEAFF
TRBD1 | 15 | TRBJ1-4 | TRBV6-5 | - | TGTGCCAGCAGTTACACCGGACAGGTCGCCGAAAAACTGTTTTTT | CASSYTGQVAEKLFF
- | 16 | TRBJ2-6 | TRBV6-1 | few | TGTGCCAGCAGTGAATCTTCGGGAGATGGGGCCAACGTCCTGACTTTC | CASSESSGDGANVLTF
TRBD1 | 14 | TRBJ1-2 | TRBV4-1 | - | TGCGCCAGCAGTCCTGGGACAGGGGGTTTTGGCTACACCTTC | CASSPGTGGFGYTF
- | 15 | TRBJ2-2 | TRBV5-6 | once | TGTGCCAGCAGCTTGGATAGCGGGAACACCGGGGAGCTGTTTTTT | CASSLDSGNTGELFF
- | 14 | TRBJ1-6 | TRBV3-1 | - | TGTGCCAGCAGCCAAGGTAACGGACTTTCACCCCTCCACTTT | CASSQGNGLSPLHF
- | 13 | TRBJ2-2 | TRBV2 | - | TGTGCCAGCAGTGAGGACTACACCGGGGAGCTGTTTTTT | CASSEDYTGELFF
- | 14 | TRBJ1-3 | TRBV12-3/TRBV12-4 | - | TGTGCCAGCAGTCAACAGGGAGCTGGAAACACCATATATTTT | CASSQQGAGNTIYF
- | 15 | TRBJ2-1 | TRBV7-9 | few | TGTGCCAGCACCCAACGTGGGAGCTCCTACAATGAGCAGTTCTTC | CASTQRGSSYNEQFF
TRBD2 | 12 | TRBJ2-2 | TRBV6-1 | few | TGTGCCAGCAGAGCGGGGGGAGGGGAGCTGTTTTTT | CASRAGGGELFF
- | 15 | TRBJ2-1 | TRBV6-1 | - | TGTGCCAGCAGTGAACTAGTGGGTGGCTACAATGAGCAGTTCTTC | CASSELVGGYNEQFF
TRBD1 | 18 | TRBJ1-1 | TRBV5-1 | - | TGCGCCAGCAGCCCACTCGTCCCGGGACAGGGGATAAGCACTGAAGCTTTCTTT | CASSPLVPGQGISTEAFF
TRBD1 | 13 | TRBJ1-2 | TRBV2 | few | TGTGCCAGCAGCGGGGACAGCCTCTATGGCTACACCTTC | CASSGDSLYGYTF
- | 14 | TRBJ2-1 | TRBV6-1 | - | TGTGCCACCAACCCTCGGGGACCGGAGGGCGAGCAGTTCTTC | CATNPRGPEGEQFF
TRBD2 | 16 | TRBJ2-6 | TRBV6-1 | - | TGTGCCAGCTGGGGGGGACGGTCCTCTGGGGCCAACGTCCTGACTTTC | CASWGGRSSGANVLTF
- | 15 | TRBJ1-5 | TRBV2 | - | TGTGCCAGCAGTGAACGGGGCAGGTGGGATCAGCCCCAGCATTTT | CASSERGRWDQPQHF
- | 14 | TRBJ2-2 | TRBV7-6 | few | TGTGCCAGCAGCTCTACAACGAACACCGGGGAGCTGTTTTTT | CASSSTTNTGELFF